A selection of T cell receptor beta chains follows, all from one sample in a study of blood T cell repertoires in COVID-19. Only in-frame clones appear in the TCRdb table, and some are missing; sequencing was by immunoSEQ multiplex PCR. The data contain 200,000 to 300,000 clones, just under 85% of them singletons. The sequencing input was peripheral blood. These TCRs come from a man aged 50 or older with acute or convalescent COVID-19. Both conserved end residues are part of each CDR3. Fields, in order: J gene, V gene, clone size, D gene, CDR3 protein, CDR3 DNA. A D gene is named only where the DNA matches it firmly. A clone size is listed for some rows: how often the clone was seen (once, few, many), or a class if it is expanded.

>TRBJ1-1|TRBV5-1|-|-
CASSFGGPTTEAFF
TGCGCCAGCAGCTTCGGGGGGCCGACGACTGAAGCTTTCTTT
>TRBJ1-2|TRBV2|-|-
CASNLGADINYGYTF
TGTGCCAGCAACCTAGGGGCAGATATTAACTATGGCTACACCTTC
>TRBJ2-1|TRBV10-3|-|-
CAISVPSYNEQFF
TGTGCCATCAGTGTCCCTAGCTACAATGAGCAGTTCTTC
>TRBJ2-1|TRBV27|-|TRBD1
CASKPGQGARQFF
TGTGCCAGCAAGCCGGGACAGGGGGCGAGGCAGTTCTTC
>TRBJ1-1|TRBV12-3/TRBV12-4|-|-
CASSLLSYEAFF
TGTGCCAGCAGTCTTTTGTCTTATGAAGCTTTCTTT
>TRBJ2-7|TRBV2|once|-
CASRDQGAMGPYEQYF
TGTGCCAGCAGGGACCAAGGGGCAATGGGCCCCTACGAGCAGTACTTC
>TRBJ1-1|TRBV5-8|few|TRBD1
CASSRGTGVTEAFF
TGTGCCAGCAGCCGCGGGACAGGGGTCACTGAAGCTTTCTTT
>TRBJ2-3|TRBV9|-|TRBD2
CASSDKRGGTGAQYF
TGTGCCAGCAGCGACAAGCGGGGGGGGACTGGGGCGCAGTATTTT
>TRBJ1-5|TRBV2|few|-
CASSDPVSPTSQPQHF
TGTGCCAGCAGCGATCCAGTTTCCCCCACAAGTCAGCCCCAGCATTTT
>TRBJ2-7|TRBV7-9|-|-
CASSLGSGAVAYEQYF
TGTGCCAGCAGCTTAGGATCAGGGGCAGTAGCCTACGAGCAGTACTTC
>TRBJ2-3|TRBV27|-|-
CASSPLGIFSTDTQYF
TGTGCCAGCAGTCCACTGGGCATATTTAGCACAGATACGCAGTATTTT
>TRBJ2-2|TRBV2|-|TRBD2
CASSVAGGGNTGELFF
TGTGCCAGCAGTGTAGCGGGAGGAGGAAACACCGGGGAGCTGTTTTTT
>TRBJ2-2|TRBV7-9|few|-
CASSSDLQGTGELFF
TGTGCCAGCAGCTCGGACCTACAGGGAACCGGGGAGCTGTTTTTT
>TRBJ2-5|TRBV14|-|-
CASSQTGSETQYF
TGTGCCAGCAGCCAGACGGGGTCGGAGACCCAGTACTTC
>TRBJ1-5|TRBV7-8|-|-
CASNPTGLGQPQHF
TGTGCCAGCAACCCGACAGGCCTCGGTCAGCCCCAGCATTTT
>TRBJ2-1|TRBV7-3|once|TRBD2
CASSPHSGGALNEQFF
TGTGCCAGCAGCCCACATAGCGGGGGGGCGTTAAATGAGCAGTTCTTC
>TRBJ1-1|TRBV5-1|few|TRBD1
CASSGRDRGFEAFF
TGCGCCAGCAGCGGGCGGGACAGGGGATTTGAAGCTTTCTTT
>TRBJ1-1|TRBV14|-|-
CASSQADRSTEAFF
TGTGCCAGCAGCCAAGCGGACAGATCCACTGAAGCTTTCTTT
>TRBJ2-1|TRBV5-1|-|-
CASSLTSRGVNEQFF
TGCGCCAGCAGCCTAACTAGTCGGGGTGTGAATGAGCAGTTCTTC
>TRBJ2-5|TRBV3-1/TRBV3-2|-|-
CAAVGAGPVETQYF
TGTGCAGCCGTTGGGGCGGGACCAGTAGAGACCCAGTACTTC
>TRBJ1-1|TRBV5-1|once|TRBD1
CASSLVGQGAEAFF
TGCGCCAGCAGCTTGGTGGGACAGGGCGCTGAAGCTTTCTTT
>TRBJ2-3|TRBV13|-|-
CASSLSLDTQYF
TGTGCCAGCAGCTTATCACTAGATACGCAGTATTTT
>TRBJ1-1|TRBV7-9|-|-
CASSRVVGAATEAFF
TGTGCCAGCAGCCGAGTTGTAGGGGCCGCCACTGAAGCTTTCTTT
>TRBJ2-7|TRBV19|-|TRBD1
CASSTTGPPYEQYF
TGTGCCAGTAGTACGACAGGGCCGCCTTACGAGCAGTACTTC
>TRBJ2-2|TRBV19|-|-
CASSMGPSGGNTGELFF
TGTGCCAGTAGTATGGGCCCCAGCGGAGGGAACACCGGGGAGCTGTTTTTT
>TRBJ2-1|TRBV2|-|TRBD2
CASRERAGVSGEQFF
TGTGCCAGCAGGGAGAGAGCGGGGGTGAGCGGGGAGCAGTTCTTC
>TRBJ1-1|TRBV12-5|-|TRBD1
CASGLGGGEAFF
TGTGCTAGTGGTTTGGGAGGGGGCGAAGCTTTCTTT
>TRBJ1-5|TRBV6-5|-|TRBD1
CASSLQGAFQPQHF
TGTGCCAGCAGCCTCCAGGGGGCTTTTCAGCCCCAGCATTTT
>TRBJ2-5|TRBV11-2|-|TRBD1
CASSLRTGRTEAQYF
TGTGCCAGCAGCTTAAGGACAGGGAGGACGGAGGCCCAGTACTTC
>TRBJ2-7|TRBV19|-|TRBD1
CASRNRGSYEQYF
TGTGCCAGTAGAAACAGGGGGTCCTACGAGCAGTACTTC
>TRBJ2-5|TRBV2|once|TRBD1
CASRDITGDRGRQETQYF
TGTGCCAGCAGAGACATAACAGGGGACAGGGGGCGTCAAGAGACCCAGTACTTC
>TRBJ1-1|TRBV6-5|-|-
CASSSNTEAFF
TGTGCCAGCAGTTCTAACACTGAAGCTTTCTTT
>TRBJ2-1|TRBV6-2/TRBV6-3|few|-
CASSEIAVSYNEQFF
TGTGCCAGCAGCGAAATAGCGGTCTCCTACAATGAGCAGTTCTTC
>TRBJ1-1|TRBV13|-|-
CASSLRGNTEAFF
TGTGCCAGCAGCTTAAGAGGGAACACTGAAGCTTTCTTT
>TRBJ1-2|TRBV6-2/TRBV6-3|-|-
CASSWREYGYTF
TGTGCCAGCAGCTGGAGAGAATATGGCTACACCTTC
>TRBJ2-7|TRBV20-1|-|-
CSAMRAYEQYF
TGCAGTGCCATGAGGGCCTACGAGCAGTACTTC
>TRBJ1-5|TRBV7-8|-|TRBD1
CASSQIRDRETQHF
TGTGCCAGCAGCCAAATCCGGGACAGGGAGACCCAGCATTTT
>TRBJ1-6|TRBV19|-|-
CASSIGGMSRDNSPLHF
TGTGCCAGTAGTATCGGTGGAATGTCTAGAGACAATTCACCCCTCCACTTT
>TRBJ2-5|TRBV5-1|-|-
CASSWLTGLEETQYF
TGCGCCAGCAGCTGGCTTACAGGGTTGGAAGAGACCCAGTACTTC
>TRBJ2-7|TRBV24-1|-|TRBD1
CATSHRGDEQYF
TGTGCCACCAGTCACAGGGGAGACGAGCAGTACTTC
>TRBJ2-1|TRBV6-2/TRBV6-3|few|TRBD2
CASSYLASGGGSHEQFF
TGTGCCAGCAGTTACTTGGCTAGCGGGGGTGGCTCCCATGAGCAGTTCTTC
>TRBJ2-1|TRBV7-3|-|-
CASSWDNYNEQFF
TGTGCCAGCAGCTGGGACAACTACAATGAGCAGTTCTTC
>TRBJ2-7|TRBV6-5|once|-
CASSWIQESIEQYF
TGTGCCAGCAGTTGGATACAGGAGAGCATCGAGCAGTACTTC
>TRBJ2-3|TRBV28|-|TRBD2
CASRGGSTGADTQYF
TGTGCCAGCAGGGGGGGGTCGACTGGGGCGGATACGCAGTATTTT
>TRBJ2-5|TRBV3-1/TRBV3-2|-|TRBD2
CASSPGTSGRATETQYF
TGTGCCAGCAGCCCCGGGACTAGCGGGAGGGCGACGGAGACCCAGTACTTC
>TRBJ2-2|TRBV7-8|-|-
CASSLVVRVTLNTGELFF
TGTGCCAGCAGCTTAGTGGTACGGGTTACCCTTAACACCGGGGAGCTGTTTTTT
>TRBJ2-2|TRBV10-3|-|-
CAISDGVTGELFF
TGTGCCATCAGTGACGGGGTCACCGGGGAGCTGTTTTTT
>TRBJ1-2|TRBV9|once|TRBD1
CASSLQGSYGYTF
TGTGCCAGCAGCCTACAGGGGAGCTATGGCTACACCTTC
>TRBJ2-1|TRBV28|-|-
CASSLRNLNEQFF
TGTGCCAGCAGTTTGCGGAACCTCAATGAGCAGTTCTTC
>TRBJ1-1|TRBV29-1|-|TRBD1
CSVRPHRTGEAFF
TGCAGCGTTCGGCCCCATCGGACAGGGGAAGCTTTCTTT
>TRBJ2-3|TRBV3-1/TRBV3-2|-|TRBD1
CASSQEPPGQFTDTQYF
TGTGCCAGCAGCCAAGAGCCACCGGGACAGTTCACAGATACGCAGTATTTT
>TRBJ1-6|TRBV19|-|-
CASSLDTYNSPLHF
TGTGCCAGTAGTTTGGACACCTATAATTCACCCCTCCACTTT
>TRBJ2-7|TRBV28|once|TRBD2
CASSQGGTSYEQYF
TGTGCCAGCAGTCAAGGCGGGACTAGCTACGAGCAGTACTTC
>TRBJ1-1|TRBV10-3|-|-
CAISGQGRNTEAFF
TGTGCCATCAGTGGTCAAGGGAGGAACACTGAAGCTTTCTTT
>TRBJ1-2|TRBV10-3|-|-
CATGTGLEGYTF
TGTGCCACAGGAACAGGGCTGGAGGGCTACACCTTC
>TRBJ1-2|TRBV7-9|-|-
CASSLDGDYGYTF
TGTGCCAGCAGCTTGGACGGGGACTATGGCTACACCTTC
>TRBJ2-6|TRBV7-9|-|-
CASSSRGTPSSGANVLTF
TGTGCCAGCAGCTCCAGGGGTACCCCCTCTTCTGGGGCCAACGTCCTGACTTTC
>TRBJ2-7|TRBV2|-|-
CASRGWESSYEQYF
TGTGCCAGCCGCGGGTGGGAAAGCTCCTACGAGCAGTACTTC
>TRBJ2-1|TRBV18|-|TRBD2
CASSPLAGGLFLNEQFF
TGTGCCAGCTCACCCTTAGCGGGGGGGCTTTTTTTAAATGAGCAGTTCTTC
>TRBJ2-1|TRBV12-3/TRBV12-4|few|-
CASSAGTLNEQFF
TGTGCCAGCAGCGCCGGGACTTTGAATGAGCAGTTCTTC